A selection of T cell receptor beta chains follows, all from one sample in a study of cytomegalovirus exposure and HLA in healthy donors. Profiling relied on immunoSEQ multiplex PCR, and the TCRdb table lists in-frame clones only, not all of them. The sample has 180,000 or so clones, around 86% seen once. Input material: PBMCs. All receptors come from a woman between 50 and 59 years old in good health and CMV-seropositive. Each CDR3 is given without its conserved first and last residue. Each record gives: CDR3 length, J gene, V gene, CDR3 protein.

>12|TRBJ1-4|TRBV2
ASSSVTTNEKLF
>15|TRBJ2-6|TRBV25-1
ASSEDRVTSGANGLT
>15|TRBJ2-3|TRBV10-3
AISEFLAGRYTDTQY
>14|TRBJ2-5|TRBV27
ASSLGPSVPKETQY
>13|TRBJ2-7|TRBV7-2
ASSPPTGGAYEQY
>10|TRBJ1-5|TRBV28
ASSLLNQPQH
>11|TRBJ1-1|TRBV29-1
SVEQGMNTEAF
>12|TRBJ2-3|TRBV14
ASRSGTSRDTQY
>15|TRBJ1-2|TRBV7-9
SSSLAQAGQGGSGYT
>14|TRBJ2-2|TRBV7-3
ASSTPGLANTGELF
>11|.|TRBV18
ASSRGANQPQY
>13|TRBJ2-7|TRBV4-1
ASSQGRGSAYEQY
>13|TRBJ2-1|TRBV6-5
ASSYRQGPYNEQF
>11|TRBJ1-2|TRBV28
ASSFSTGEGYT
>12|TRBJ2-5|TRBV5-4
ASSSSRGRETQY
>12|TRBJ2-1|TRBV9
ASSVVTGYNEQF
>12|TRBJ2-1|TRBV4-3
ASSQARRGDEQF
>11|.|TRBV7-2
ASSFTPRGEQY
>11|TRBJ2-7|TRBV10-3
ATSETEVSEQY
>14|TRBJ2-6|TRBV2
ASSYSGGLGANVLT
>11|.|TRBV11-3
ASSGDTFYEQY
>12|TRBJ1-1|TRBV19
ASSTHGGNTEAF
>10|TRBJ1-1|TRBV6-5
ASSPDRAEAF
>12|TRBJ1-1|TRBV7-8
ASSFRDSNTEAF
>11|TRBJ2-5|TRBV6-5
ASSRGKVETQY
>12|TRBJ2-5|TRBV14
ASRISGRAVTQY
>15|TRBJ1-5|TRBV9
ASSEGGGELVNQPQH
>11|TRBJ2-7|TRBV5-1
ASSLGQGDEQY
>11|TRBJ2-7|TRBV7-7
ASSLESFSEQY
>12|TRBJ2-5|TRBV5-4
ASSLEHGGETQY
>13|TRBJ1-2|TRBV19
ASSIVGALPYGYT
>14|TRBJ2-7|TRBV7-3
VSSPQGQREAGEQY
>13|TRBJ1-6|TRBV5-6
ASSTGGGQGSPLH
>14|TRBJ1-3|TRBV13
ASSLGSMDTGNTIY
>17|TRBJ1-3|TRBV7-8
ASSSETGGAVGPGNTIY
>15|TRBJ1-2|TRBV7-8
ASSLKGQGAYNYGYT
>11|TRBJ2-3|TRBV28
ASSPPITGGQY
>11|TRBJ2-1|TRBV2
ASPRSGGHEQF
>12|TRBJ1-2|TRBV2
ASSERARSYGYT
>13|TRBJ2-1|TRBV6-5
ASSVQTSGYNEQF
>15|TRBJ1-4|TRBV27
ASSLSGQKATNEKLF
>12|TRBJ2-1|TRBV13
ASSNRDRRVEQF
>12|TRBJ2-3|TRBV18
ASSPPGNTDTQY
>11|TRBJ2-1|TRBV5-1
ASSLGGGVEQF
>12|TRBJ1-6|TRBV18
ASSPGTGYSPLH
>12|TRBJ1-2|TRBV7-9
ASSSGQGKVGYT
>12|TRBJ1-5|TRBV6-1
ASSGRVYNQPQH
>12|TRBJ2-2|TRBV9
ASSTLRVTGELF
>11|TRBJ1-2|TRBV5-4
ASSSDSNYGYT
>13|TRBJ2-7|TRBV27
ASSFSSGSGYEQY
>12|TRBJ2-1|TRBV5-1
ASSRGTGGNEQF
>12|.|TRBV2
VSMVDEKRGEQY
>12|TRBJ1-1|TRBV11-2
ASSFGQLNTEAF